This entry lists 3 T cell receptor beta chains sequenced from one sample in a study of response to subunit inactivated influenza vaccine. TCRdb fed the RT-PCR reads into MiXCR, producing one record per CDR3 protein. The sample lists about 570,000 distinct CDR3 sequences, about 11% seen once, with about 11% in the top ten. These same records also appear under a second study, on T cells expressing NK-cell markers. From that report: Production of TCR beta cDNA relied on 5'RACE template switching with UMIs.

Source: PBMCs from blood, taken on the day of vaccination. These receptors came from a man aged 45-65 years who received an inactivated influenza vaccine.

As concerns this clonotype: As the CDR3 is not closed by the conserved phenylalanine or tryptophan, this likely results from a read error. CDR3 DNA: TGTGCCGTCCGGGGTTACTCTGGGGCCAACGTCCTGACTATC. It specifies CAVRGYSGANVLTI. The chain is built from TRBV10-3 and TRBJ2-6; maybe TRBD2 (5 bases). This CDR3 has 14 amino acids. Trimming stripped 11 bases from V and 0 bases from J, with 11 bases between. Germline V gene data show CDR1 as ENHRY and CDR2 as SYGVKD.

This clonotype turned up a few times. CDR3 in amino acids: CASSIGGGVSYNEQFF. In DNA form, the CDR3 reads TGTGCCAGTAGTATTGGGGGCGGGGTCTCCTACAATGAGCAGTTCTTC. This rearrangement joins TRBV19 to TRBJ2-1; D tentatively fits TRBD1 or TRBD2 (6 bases each). Germline-derived CDR1 and CDR2 are LNHDA and SQIVND (reference sequence). Trimming pared 3 bases from V and 0 bases from J, leaving 12 bases between. The CDR3 totals 16 residues. Full variable domain (rest looked up from reference TRBV19 and TRBJ2-1): DGGITQSPKYLFRKEGQNVTLSCEQNLNHDAMYWYRQDPGQGLRLIYYSQIVNDFQKGDIAEGYSVSREKKESFPLTVTSAQKNPTAFYLCASSIGGGVSYNEQFFGPGTRLTVL.

This clonotype has ten or more counts. The genes are TRBV20-1 and TRBJ1-3, with TRBD1 identical over 8 bases. CDR1 and CDR2 from the germline V gene are DFQATT and SNEGSKA (reference sequence). This CDR3 has 16 amino acids. V shed 6 bases and J 1 base; nucleotides not matched to a gene: 11. The CDR3 nucleotides read TGCAGTGCCCCCCCGGCAGGGGGCAGATCTGGAAACACCATATATTTT. Translation: CSAPPAGGRSGNTIYF.